Sequencing of this TCR beta chain was carried out in a study of T cells in women clearing cervical HPV infection (dated by TCRdb to the late 2010s). Looking at the study overall: The cases were 20 to 25 women with histologically confirmed HPV16-related CIN3 or worse, and 2 of these cases were invasive cancers. The approximately 25 controls were women who cleared a single incident HPV16 infection within 12 months without developing precancer or cancer. Five blinded duplicates per group were added as quality controls, giving 60 or so samples: 50 or so participants and some ten replicates. The parent cohort enrolled about 9,900 women aged 18 or older in Guanacaste, Costa Rica, in about 1992 to 1995 and followed the women for around seven years. For cases, the median interval between lesion detection and blood sampling was about 140 days, with an interquartile range of roughly 80 to 200 days. Since only a few of the women had HLA typing available, the possibility that HLA type was acting as a confounder could not be ruled out. Blood from cases was collected at the visit where the lesion was first found, while blood from controls was collected once the infection could no longer be detected. An exploratory proof-of-principle case-control study, nested within the Guanacaste HPV Natural History Study in Costa Rica, was conducted to compare TCR repertoires across cervical HPV16 outcomes. Cases were matched to controls by age within five years and by the year the sample was collected. Median age was about 30 years in cases versus approximately 37 in controls, and baseline characteristics did not differ significantly.

With respect to this clone: Which antigen it targets is not known.

The immunoSEQ assay used multiplex PCR to amplify TCR beta CDR3 regions from an average of around 1,200 ng of genomic DNA per sample. To correct primer bias, the assay used a complete synthetic TCR repertoire to set an amplification baseline. Amplicons were sequenced on the Illumina platform. Per the original workflow: Sequences were error-corrected by clustering with frequency ratios and a modified nearest-neighbor algorithm and were then analyzed in the immunoSEQ Analyzer with IMGT gene definitions. At each rarefaction depth, TCR richness and evenness were averaged across 20 rarefaction repeats, and samples with fewer sequences than that depth were excluded. Wilcoxon rank sum tests with FDR correction were used to compare relative abundances of V, D and J genes between the groups. In the blinded duplicates, the intraclass correlation was approximately 95% for TCR richness and averaged approximately 82% across around 66 gene segments. Here the immuneACCESS table is served through TCRdb, limited to in-frame sequences with V and J called. Missing clones are a known gap in these copies; in checked studies unresolved V genes cover under half, and the rest lacks a known reason. V and J calls and clone size follow that table, whereas D and trimming were derived from the DNA. For this sample, the table gives around 35,000 clones. The ten biggest clones cover less than 4% of the sample.

Every participant had a single incident cervical HPV16 infection, and prevalent HPV16 infections were excluded. Cervical HPV DNA was detected with MY09/MY11 PCR, and genotyping was done by dot-blot hybridization. Roughly 15 mL of heparinized blood were centrifuged, and the buffy coat was aliquoted, frozen at -30°C, then stored at -80°C. Genomic DNA was extracted from buffy coat specimens using QIAGEN kits. The paper's findings and limits, for the study overall: Cases were distinguished from controls with an estimated AUC of approximately 0.8 by random forest classifiers combining richness and V gene abundances. Whether associations preceded infection or resulted from infection could not be shown with the cross-sectional design, and effector/memory subsets and HPV-specific T cells were not isolated. T-cell numbers per sample were unknown, so richness differences could reflect varying T-cell content rather than repertoire biology. CIN3+ cases had significantly higher TCR repertoire richness than controls across sequencing depths, but evenness did not differ between the groups.

Sequencing was done on a sample of blood buffy coat. This TCR came from a woman aged 18 to 69 with a cervical HPV16 infection that either progressed to CIN3+ or cleared (not recorded which).

The part of the CDR3 DNA that was read is TGTGCCAGCAGTTTATCCGGGACAGGGGTATACGAG. Its translation is CASSLSGTGVYE. The full CDR3 protein reads CASSLSGTGVYEQYF. The chain is assembled from TRBV28 and TRBJ2-7; a stretch of 10 junction bases matches TRBD1. The CDR3 end falls 3 residues outside the read, so it is completed with the germline J gene. From a lookup of the germline V gene, CDR1 and CDR2 are MDHEN and SYDVKM. Ends trimmed: V by 1 base, J by 4 bases; bases unmatched to a gene: 4. From its cysteine to its phenylalanine, the CDR3 spans 15 amino acids. The DNA shown is the part of the CDR3 that was read: 36 bases, in frame from base 1.